This T cell receptor (beta chain) derives from a study of blood T cell repertoires in COVID-19. Background on the study: Specimens from acute and convalescent COVID-19 originated in the United States, Italy and Spain.

Study processing details: Reference gene primer amplification yielded estimated nucleated cell counts. Data came from immunoSEQ multiplex PCR; TCRdb stores just in-frame clones and leaves some out. The V and J calls and the clone size are those of that table, but D and trimming were determined from the DNA. The sample lists about 17,000 clones; 75% to 90% were seen once. The CDR3 covers 17 residues. The germline CDR1 and CDR2 sequences are KGHDR and SFDVKD. Trimming cost V 0 bases and J 0 bases, with 13 bases left between them. The sample was peripheral blood. The TCR sequence derives from a man in his fifties or sixties with active COVID-19. The rearrangement links TRBV24-1 to TRBJ1-2; D possibly corresponds to TRBD1 (6 bases). CDR3 sequence: CATSDLKVNRANYGYTF. The CDR3 DNA reads as TGTGCCACCAGTGATTTGAAGGTGAACAGGGCTAACTATGGCTACACCTTC.